This TCR beta chain was captured by sequencing in a study of cytomegalovirus exposure and HLA in healthy donors. PCR involved 60 Vbeta and 13 Jbeta primers. Profiled with immunoSEQ multiplex PCR; TCRdb holds only in-frame clones, not every one. This sample has 130,000 or so clones, with approximately 71% found just once. Only a few counts were recorded for this clone. Its target is not known. After removal of 6 bases from V and 6 bases from J, the junction contained 6 bases not matched to a gene. The CDR3 consists of 13 residues. The germline V gene encodes CDR1 MNHNS and CDR2 SASEGT. Overall study results and limits: Later analysis suggested most CMV-associated TCR beta chains were HLA-restricted. For cytomegalovirus status, the classifier reportedly gave diagnoses with high specificity and sensitivity.

The sequencing input was PBMCs. The sequence was collected from a man between 35 and 55 years old in good health and CMV-seronegative. This sequence joins TRBV6-1 and TRBJ2-7, with TRBD2 matching over 9 bases. This CDR3 reads CASRGGGGREQYF. The CDR3 bases are TGTGCCAGCAGGGGCGGGGGGGGGCGCGAGCAGTACTTC.